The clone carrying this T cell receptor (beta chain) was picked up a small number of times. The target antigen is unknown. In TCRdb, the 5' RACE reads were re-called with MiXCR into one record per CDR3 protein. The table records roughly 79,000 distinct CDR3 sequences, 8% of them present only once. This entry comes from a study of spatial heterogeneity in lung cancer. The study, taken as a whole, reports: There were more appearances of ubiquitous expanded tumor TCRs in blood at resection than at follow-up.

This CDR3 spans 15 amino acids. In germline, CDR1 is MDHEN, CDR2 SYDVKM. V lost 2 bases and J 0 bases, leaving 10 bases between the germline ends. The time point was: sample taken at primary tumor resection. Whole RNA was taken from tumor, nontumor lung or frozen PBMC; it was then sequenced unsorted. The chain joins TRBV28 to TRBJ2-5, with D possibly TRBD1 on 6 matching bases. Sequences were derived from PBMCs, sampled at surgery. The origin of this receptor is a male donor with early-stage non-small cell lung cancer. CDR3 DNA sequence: TGTGCCAGCAGTTTACAGGGGTCGTACCAAGAGACCCAGTACTTC. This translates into CASSLQGSYQETQYF.